A selection of T cell receptor beta chains follows, all from one sample in a study of shared clonotypes between healthy human individuals. Sequencing was performed with immunoSEQ multiplex PCR; in TCRdb, only in-frame clones are kept and a portion is missing. This sample has about 1 million clones, with approximately 68% found just once. Sequencing was carried out using memory CD4+ T cells sorted from blood. These receptors were obtained from a man between 18 and 35 years old in good health. Both conserved end residues are part of each CDR3. The order of the fields is D gene, clone size, J gene, V gene, CDR3 protein, CDR3 DNA. D genes are given only for firm matches. Expanded clones are given a class, and other clones once, few, many or no size at all.

NA	NA	TRBJ2-7	TRBV6-1	CASSDTFGPYEQYF	TGTGCCAGCAGTGATACGTTTGGACCCTACGAGCAGTACTTC
NA	NA	TRBJ2-3	TRBV5-1	CASSRQVGTDTQYF	TGCGCCAGCAGCCGACAGGTGGGCACAGATACGCAGTATTTT
TRBD2	NA	TRBJ2-3	TRBV6-5	CATTSGGPSTDTQYF	TGTGCCACAACTAGCGGGGGGCCAAGCACAGATACGCAGTATTTT
TRBD1	few	TRBJ2-5	TRBV28	CASNSGGRETQYF	TGTGCCAGCAACTCAGGGGGAAGAGAGACCCAGTACTTC
TRBD2	NA	TRBJ2-1	TRBV4-1	CASSQAGGPMPYNEQFF	TGCGCCAGCAGCCAAGCGGGGGGGCCTATGCCCTACAATGAGCAGTTCTTC
TRBD2	NA	TRBJ2-7	TRBV2	CASSELVGGPHEQYF	TGTGCCAGCAGTGAATTGGTGGGAGGGCCCCACGAGCAGTACTTC
NA	NA	TRBJ1-2	TRBV19	CASSRRERPHGYTF	TGTGCCAGTAGTAGGAGGGAGAGGCCTCATGGCTACACCTTC
TRBD1	many	TRBJ1-2	TRBV7-6	CASSTQGFYGYTF	TGTGCCAGCAGCACACAGGGGTTCTATGGCTACACCTTC
TRBD1	NA	TRBJ1-6	TRBV7-9	CASSLARGIGNSPLHF	TGTGCCAGCAGCTTGGCCAGGGGGATCGGGAATTCACCCCTCCACTTT
NA	NA	TRBJ1-1	TRBV2	CASRPLLGGVAEAFF	TGTGCCAGCAGGCCCCTCCTAGGGGGGGTGGCTGAAGCTTTCTTT
TRBD2	once	TRBJ2-1	TRBV9	CASSSGLAGGNEQFF	TGTGCCAGCAGCTCGGGACTAGCGGGGGGAAATGAGCAGTTCTTC
TRBD2	NA	TRBJ2-7	TRBV14	CASSPRGSGVTYEQYF	TGTGCCAGCAGCCCCCGGGGTAGCGGGGTAACCTACGAGCAGTACTTC
TRBD1	once	TRBJ2-7	TRBV9	CASSVTGPYEQYF	TGTGCCAGCAGCGTGACAGGGCCCTACGAGCAGTACTTC
TRBD2	few	TRBJ2-5	TRBV19	CASSILAGAETQYF	TGTGCCAGTAGTATACTAGCGGGGGCAGAGACCCAGTACTTC
NA	NA	TRBJ2-1	TRBV5-4	CASSNPGGTRANEQFF	TGTGCCAGCAGCAATCCAGGGGGGACTAGGGCGAATGAGCAGTTCTTC
NA	few	TRBJ1-2	TRBV6-1	CASSEDVGHYGYTF	TGTGCCAGCAGTGAAGACGTGGGGCACTATGGCTACACCTTC
NA	NA	TRBJ2-7	TRBV2	CASSSTGLLASYEQYF	TGTGCCAGCAGTAGTACCGGGTTGTTGGCCTCCTACGAGCAGTACTTC
TRBD1	NA	TRBJ2-3	TRBV10-3	CAIRSSDRGTDTQYF	TGTGCCATCAGGAGCTCGGACAGGGGAACAGATACGCAGTATTTT
TRBD1	NA	TRBJ2-7	TRBV7-6	CASSFQQGAYEQYF	TGTGCCAGCAGCTTCCAACAGGGGGCATACGAGCAGTACTTC
NA	few	TRBJ1-1	TRBV5-1	CASSLVGETEAFF	TGCGCCAGCAGCTTGGTCGGGGAGACCGAAGCTTTCTTT
NA	few	TRBJ1-4	TRBV28	CASSLFGELFF	TGTGCCAGCAGTTTATTCGGGGAACTGTTTTTT
NA	NA	TRBJ2-7	TRBV12-5	CASGSTILSYEQYF	TGTGCTAGTGGCTCGACGATCCTGTCCTACGAGCAGTACTTC
NA	NA	TRBJ1-3	TRBV6-6	CASSLRLSGNTIYF	TGTGCCAGCAGCCTTCGGTTATCTGGAAACACCATATATTTT
TRBD1	NA	TRBJ1-6	TRBV5-6	CASSPRTGRNSPLHF	TGTGCCAGCAGCCCCAGGACAGGGAGGAATTCACCCCTCCACTTT
NA	NA	TRBJ2-7	TRBV5-5	CASSLLKDEQYF	TGTGCCAGCAGCTTGTTGAAGGACGAGCAGTACTTC
NA	NA	TRBJ1-2	TRBV30	CAWNGQSNYGYTF	TGTGCCTGGAATGGACAGTCGAACTATGGCTACACCTTC
NA	NA	TRBJ2-1	TRBV6-1	CASSAGQSSYNEQFF	TGTGCCAGCAGTGCTGGACAGAGCTCCTACAATGAGCAGTTCTTC
NA	NA	TRBJ2-1	TRBV7-3	CASSLNWSPKEKQFF	TGTGCCAGCAGCTTAAATTGGTCTCCAAAAGAGAAGCAGTTCTTC
TRBD1	once	TRBJ1-2	TRBV11-2	CASSYQGAGYTF	TGTGCCAGCAGCTATCAGGGGGCTGGCTACACCTTC
NA	NA	TRBJ2-7	TRBV29-1	CSVGSSKSYEQYF	TGCAGCGTTGGGTCTAGCAAGTCCTACGAGCAGTACTTC
NA	NA	TRBJ1-2	TRBV29-1	CSVEKGYTF	TGCAGCGTTGAGAAGGGCTACACCTTC
NA	NA	TRBJ2-1	TRBV19	CASRDRSSYNEQFF	TGTGCCAGTAGAGACAGGAGCTCCTACAATGAGCAGTTCTTC
NA	NA	TRBJ2-3	TRBV6-5	CASSYSGQARDTQYF	TGTGCCAGCAGTTACTCAGGGCAGGCTCGGGATACGCAGTATTTT
NA	NA	TRBJ2-1	TRBV20-1	CSATSSREQFF	TGCAGTGCTACTAGCTCCAGGGAGCAGTTCTTC
NA	NA	TRBJ1-3	TRBV7-9	CASSRPGGGNTIYF	TGTGCCAGCAGCCGCCCGGGGGGAGGAAACACCATATATTTT
TRBD2	NA	TRBJ2-2	TRBV10-2	CASQGLAGDPMRELFF	TGCGCCAGTCAGGGACTAGCGGGTGACCCCATGAGGGAGCTGTTTTTT
NA	NA	TRBJ1-1	TRBV30	CACGLTEAFF	TGTGCCTGCGGACTTACCGAAGCTTTCTTT
NA	few	TRBJ2-2	TRBV5-1	CASSSTERGTGELFF	TGCGCCAGCAGTTCAACAGAAAGAGGCACCGGGGAGCTGTTTTTT
NA	NA	TRBJ1-2	TRBV5-1	CASSLAGRVSSGYTF	TGCGCCAGCAGCTTGGCCGGCAGGGTTTCGTCCGGCTACACCTTC
NA	NA	TRBJ1-3	TRBV6-1	CASRPTFSGNTIYF	TGTGCCAGCAGGCCGACCTTCTCTGGAAACACCATATATTTT
NA	NA	TRBJ1-4	TRBV14	CASSPRVGANEKLFF	TGTGCCAGCAGCCCCAGGGTAGGAGCTAATGAAAAACTGTTTTTT
NA	NA	TRBJ2-6	TRBV29-1	CSVRLPGANVLTF	TGCAGCGTTCGGCTTCCTGGGGCCAACGTCCTGACTTTC
NA	NA	TRBJ2-7	TRBV10-1	CASSPGGSEQYF	TGCGCCAGCAGTCCAGGGGGGAGCGAGCAGTACTTC
NA	NA	TRBJ2-2	TRBV6-5	CATRSGVGSGELFF	TGTGCCACCAGGTCGGGGGTTGGTTCCGGGGAGCTGTTTTTT
TRBD1	NA	TRBJ2-1	TRBV7-2	CASGRQGAYNEQFF	TGTGCCAGCGGCCGACAGGGGGCCTACAATGAGCAGTTCTTC
TRBD1	NA	TRBJ1-4	TRBV30	CAWRRQGGSEKLFF	TGTGCCTGGAGGAGACAGGGGGGCAGTGAAAAACTGTTTTTT
TRBD1	NA	TRBJ2-7	TRBV6-1	CASTGTGVEQYF	TGTGCCAGCACCGGGACAGGGGTCGAGCAGTACTTC
NA	NA	TRBJ1-3	TRBV5-1	CASSLGPISGNTIYF	TGCGCCAGCAGCTTGGGACCGATCTCTGGAAACACCATATATTTT
TRBD2	NA	TRBJ2-3	TRBV27	CASEPLEAGGGRRTDTQYF	TGTGCCAGCGAACCCCTAGAGGCGGGGGGTGGGAGGAGGACAGATACGCAGTATTTT
NA	few	TRBJ1-5	TRBV6-1	CASRPTGSGPQHF	TGTGCCAGCAGACCCACAGGTTCAGGGCCCCAGCATTTT
NA	NA	TRBJ2-5	TRBV9	CASSVSTRVQETQYF	TGTGCCAGCAGCGTATCAACCAGGGTCCAAGAGACCCAGTACTTC
NA	NA	TRBJ1-2	TRBV19	CASSIQANYGYTF	TGTGCCAGTAGTATACAAGCTAACTATGGCTACACCTTC